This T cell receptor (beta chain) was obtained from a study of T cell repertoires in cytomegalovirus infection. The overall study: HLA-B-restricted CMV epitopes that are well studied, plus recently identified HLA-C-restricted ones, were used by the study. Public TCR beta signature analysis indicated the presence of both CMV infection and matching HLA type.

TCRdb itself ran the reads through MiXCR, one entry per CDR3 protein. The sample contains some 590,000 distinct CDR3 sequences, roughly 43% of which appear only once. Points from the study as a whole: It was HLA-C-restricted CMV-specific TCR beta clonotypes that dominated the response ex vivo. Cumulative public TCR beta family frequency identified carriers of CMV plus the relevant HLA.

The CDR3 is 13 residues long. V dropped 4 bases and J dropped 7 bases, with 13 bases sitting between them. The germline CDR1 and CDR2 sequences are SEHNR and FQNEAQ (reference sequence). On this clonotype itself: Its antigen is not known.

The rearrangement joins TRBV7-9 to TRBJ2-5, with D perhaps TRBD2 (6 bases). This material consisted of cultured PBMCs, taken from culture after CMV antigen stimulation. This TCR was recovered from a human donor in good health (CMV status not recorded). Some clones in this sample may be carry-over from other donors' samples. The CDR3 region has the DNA TGTGCCAGCAGCTCGGAGGGTTTAGGGACCCAGTACTTC. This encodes CASSSEGLGTQYF.